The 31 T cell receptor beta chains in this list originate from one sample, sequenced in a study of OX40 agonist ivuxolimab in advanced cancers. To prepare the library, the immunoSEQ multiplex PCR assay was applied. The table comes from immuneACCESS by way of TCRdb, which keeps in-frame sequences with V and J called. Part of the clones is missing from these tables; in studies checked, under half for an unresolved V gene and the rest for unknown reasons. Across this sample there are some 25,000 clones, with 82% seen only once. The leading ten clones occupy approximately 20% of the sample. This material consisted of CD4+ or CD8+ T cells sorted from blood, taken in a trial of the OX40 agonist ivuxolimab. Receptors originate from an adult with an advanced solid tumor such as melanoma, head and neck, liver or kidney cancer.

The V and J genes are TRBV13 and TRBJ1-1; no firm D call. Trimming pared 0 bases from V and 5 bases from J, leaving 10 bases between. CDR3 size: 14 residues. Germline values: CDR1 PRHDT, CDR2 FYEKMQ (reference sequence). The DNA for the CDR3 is TGTGCCAGCAGCTTAGGGGGCCTGGGGACTGAAGCTTTCTTT. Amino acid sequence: CASSLGGLGTEAFF.

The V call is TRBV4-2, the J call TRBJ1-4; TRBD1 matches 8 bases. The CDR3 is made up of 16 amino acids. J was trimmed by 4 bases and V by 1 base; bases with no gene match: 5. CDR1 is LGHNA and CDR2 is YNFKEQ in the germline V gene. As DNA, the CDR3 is TGTGCCAGCAGCCAAGCTTCGGACAGGGTTAATGAAAAACTGTTTTTT. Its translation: CASSQASDRVNEKLFF.

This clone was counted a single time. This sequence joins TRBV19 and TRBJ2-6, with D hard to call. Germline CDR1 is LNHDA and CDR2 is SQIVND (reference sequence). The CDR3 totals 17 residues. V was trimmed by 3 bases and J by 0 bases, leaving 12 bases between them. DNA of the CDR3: TGTGCCAGTAGTATCGGTCACTCGGCCTCTGGGGCCAACGTCCTGACTTTC. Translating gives CASSIGHSASGANVLTF.

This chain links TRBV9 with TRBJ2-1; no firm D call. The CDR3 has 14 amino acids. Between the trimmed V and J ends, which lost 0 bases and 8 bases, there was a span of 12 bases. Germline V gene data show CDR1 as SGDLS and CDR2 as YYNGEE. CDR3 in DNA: TGTGCCAGCAGCGTAGCTGGGGTAGCAGATGAGCAGTTCTTC. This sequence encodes CASSVAGVADEQFF.

The CDR3: CASRDTHRALNQPQHF. The CDR3 DNA is TGTGCCAGCAGGGATACTCACCGGGCCCTTAATCAGCCCCAGCATTTT. The V and J genes are TRBV2 and TRBJ1-5; D call uncertain. CDR3 size: 16 residues. Looked up from germline, CDR1 is SNHLY and CDR2 is FYNNEI. The V gene lost 6 bases and the J gene lost 4 bases, with 19 bases spanning the gap.

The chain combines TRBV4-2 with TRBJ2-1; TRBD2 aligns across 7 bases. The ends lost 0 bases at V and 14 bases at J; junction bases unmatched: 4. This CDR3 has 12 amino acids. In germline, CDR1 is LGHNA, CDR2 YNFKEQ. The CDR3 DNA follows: TGTGCCAGCAGCCAAGATTCCGGACTAGAGTTCTTC. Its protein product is CASSQDSGLEFF.

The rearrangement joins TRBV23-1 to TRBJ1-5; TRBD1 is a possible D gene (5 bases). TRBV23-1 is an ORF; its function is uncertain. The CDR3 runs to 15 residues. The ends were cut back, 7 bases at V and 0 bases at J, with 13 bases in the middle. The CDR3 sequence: CASITLQGSNQPQHF. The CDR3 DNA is TGCGCCAGCATCACTCTCCAGGGTAGCAATCAGCCCCAGCATTTT.

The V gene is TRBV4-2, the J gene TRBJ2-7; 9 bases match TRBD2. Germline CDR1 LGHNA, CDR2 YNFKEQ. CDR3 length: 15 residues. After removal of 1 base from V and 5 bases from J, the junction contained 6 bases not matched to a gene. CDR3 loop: CASSQGGRDEDEQYF. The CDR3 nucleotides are TGTGCCAGCAGCCAAGGCGGGAGGGATGAGGACGAGCAGTACTTC.

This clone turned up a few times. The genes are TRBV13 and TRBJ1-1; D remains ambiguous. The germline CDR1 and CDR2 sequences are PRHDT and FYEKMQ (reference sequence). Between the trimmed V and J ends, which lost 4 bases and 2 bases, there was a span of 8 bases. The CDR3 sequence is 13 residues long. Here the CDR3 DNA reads TGTGCCAGCAGCTACCAGGAAAACACTGAAGCTTTCTTT. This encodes CASSYQENTEAFF.

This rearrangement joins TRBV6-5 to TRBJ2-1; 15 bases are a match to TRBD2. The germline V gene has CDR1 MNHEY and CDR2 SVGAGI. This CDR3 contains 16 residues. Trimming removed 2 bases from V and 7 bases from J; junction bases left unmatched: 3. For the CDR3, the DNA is TGTGCCAGCAGTTACGGGACTAGCGGGGGGTTAAATGAGCAGTTCTTC. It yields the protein CASSYGTSGGLNEQFF.

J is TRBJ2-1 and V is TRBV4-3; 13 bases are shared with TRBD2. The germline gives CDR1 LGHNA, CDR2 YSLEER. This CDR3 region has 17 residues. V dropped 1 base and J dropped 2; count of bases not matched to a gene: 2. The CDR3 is CASSQGLAGGTYNEQFF. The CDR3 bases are TGCGCCAGCAGCCAAGGACTAGCGGGGGGAACCTACAATGAGCAGTTCTTC.

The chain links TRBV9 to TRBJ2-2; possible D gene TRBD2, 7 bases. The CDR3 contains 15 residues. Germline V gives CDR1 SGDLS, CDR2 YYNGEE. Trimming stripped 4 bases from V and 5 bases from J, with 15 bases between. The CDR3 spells CASSWDGGQTGELFF. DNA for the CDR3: TGTGCCAGCAGCTGGGACGGGGGGCAGACCGGGGAGCTGTTTTTT.

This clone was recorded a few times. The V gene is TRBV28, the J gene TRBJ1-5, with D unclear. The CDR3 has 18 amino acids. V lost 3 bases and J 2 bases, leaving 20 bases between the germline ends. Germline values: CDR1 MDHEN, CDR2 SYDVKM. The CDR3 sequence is CASSFGSNTGVGNQPQHF. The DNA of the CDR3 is TGTGCCAGCAGTTTTGGGTCAAACACCGGGGTAGGCAATCAGCCCCAGCATTTT.

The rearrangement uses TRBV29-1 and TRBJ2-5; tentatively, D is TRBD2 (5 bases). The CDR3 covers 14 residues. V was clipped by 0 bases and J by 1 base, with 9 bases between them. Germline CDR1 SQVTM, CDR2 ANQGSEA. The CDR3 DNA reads TGCAGCGTTGAAGATGGAGGCAGCCAAGAGACCCAGTACTTC. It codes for CSVEDGGSQETQYF. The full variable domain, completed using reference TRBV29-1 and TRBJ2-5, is SAVISQKPSRDICQRGTSLTIQCQVDSQVTMMFWYRQQPGQSLTLIATANQGSEATYESGFVIDKFPISRPNLTFSTLTVSNMSPEDSSIYLCSVEDGGSQETQYFGPGTRLLVL.

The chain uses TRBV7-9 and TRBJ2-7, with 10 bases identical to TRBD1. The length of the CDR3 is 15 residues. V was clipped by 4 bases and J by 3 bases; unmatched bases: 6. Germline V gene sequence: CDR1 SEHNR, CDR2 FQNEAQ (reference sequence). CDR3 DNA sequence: TGTGCCAGCAGCTCACCGGGACAGGGGATCTACGAGCAGTACTTC. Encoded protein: CASSSPGQGIYEQYF.

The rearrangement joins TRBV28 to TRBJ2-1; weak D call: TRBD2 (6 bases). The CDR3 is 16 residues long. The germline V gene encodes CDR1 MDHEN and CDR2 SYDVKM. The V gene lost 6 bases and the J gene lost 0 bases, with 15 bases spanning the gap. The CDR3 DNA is TGTGCCAGCAGCCGCGGGACTCGAAGCTCCTACAATGAGCAGTTCTTC. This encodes CASSRGTRSSYNEQFF. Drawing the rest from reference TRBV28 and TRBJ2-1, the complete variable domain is DVKVTQSSRYLVKRTGEKVFLECVQDMDHENMFWYRQDPGLGLRLIYFSYDVKMKEKGDIPEGYSVSREKKERFSLILESASTNQTSMYLCASSRGTRSSYNEQFFGPGTRLTVL.

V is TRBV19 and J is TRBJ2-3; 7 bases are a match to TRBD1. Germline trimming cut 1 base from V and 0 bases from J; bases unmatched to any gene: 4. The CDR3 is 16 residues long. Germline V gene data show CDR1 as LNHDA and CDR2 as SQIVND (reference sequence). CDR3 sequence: CASSIVGDSSTDTQYF. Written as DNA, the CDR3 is TGTGCCAGTAGTATAGTCGGGGACAGTAGCACAGATACGCAGTATTTT.

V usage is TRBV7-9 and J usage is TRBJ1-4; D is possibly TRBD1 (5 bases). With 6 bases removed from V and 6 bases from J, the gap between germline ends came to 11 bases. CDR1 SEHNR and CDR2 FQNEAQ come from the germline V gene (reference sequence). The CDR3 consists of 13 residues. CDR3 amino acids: CASRSGEDEKLFF. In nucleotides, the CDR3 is TGTGCCAGCAGGTCGGGGGAAGATGAAAAACTGTTTTTT.

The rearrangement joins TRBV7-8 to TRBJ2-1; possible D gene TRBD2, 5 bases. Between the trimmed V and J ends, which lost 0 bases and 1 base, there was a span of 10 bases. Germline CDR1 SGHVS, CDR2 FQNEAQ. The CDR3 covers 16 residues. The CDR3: CASSLAGVSSYNEQFF. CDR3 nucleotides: TGTGCCAGCAGCTTAGCGGGAGTCAGTTCCTACAATGAGCAGTTCTTC.

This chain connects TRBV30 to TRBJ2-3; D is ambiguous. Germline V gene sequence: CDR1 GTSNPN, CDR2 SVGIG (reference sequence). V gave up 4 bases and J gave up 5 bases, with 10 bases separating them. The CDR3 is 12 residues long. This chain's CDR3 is CAWTVDGDTQYF. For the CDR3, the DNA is TGTGCCTGGACAGTGGATGGAGATACGCAGTATTTT.

The DNA for the CDR3 is TGCGCCAGCAGCCAAGATAGGGCTAGCCACGAGCAGTACTTC. Translating gives CASSQDRASHEQYF. The J gene is TRBJ2-7, the V gene TRBV4-3; D might be TRBD2 (5 bases). V was clipped by 0 bases and J by 5 bases, with 11 bases between them. Germline V lookup: CDR1 LGHNA, CDR2 YSLEER. The CDR3 loop spans 14 amino acids.

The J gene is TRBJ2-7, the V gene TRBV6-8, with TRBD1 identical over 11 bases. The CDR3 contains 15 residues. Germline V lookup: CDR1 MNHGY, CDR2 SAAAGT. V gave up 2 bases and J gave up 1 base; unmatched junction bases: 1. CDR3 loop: CASSYGTGGSYEQYF. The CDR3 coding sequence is TGTGCCAGCAGTTACGGGACAGGGGGGTCCTACGAGCAGTACTTC.

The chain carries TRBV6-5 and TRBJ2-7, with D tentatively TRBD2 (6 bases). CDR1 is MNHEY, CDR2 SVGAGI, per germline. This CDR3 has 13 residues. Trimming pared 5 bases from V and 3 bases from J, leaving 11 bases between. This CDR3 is CASSPSGLYEQYF. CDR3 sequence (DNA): TGTGCCAGCAGTCCCTCGGGACTCTACGAGCAGTACTTC.

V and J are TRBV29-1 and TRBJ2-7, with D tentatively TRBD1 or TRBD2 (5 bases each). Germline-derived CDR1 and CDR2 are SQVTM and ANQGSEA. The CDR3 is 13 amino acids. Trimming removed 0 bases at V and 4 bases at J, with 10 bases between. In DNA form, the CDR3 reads TGCAGCGTTGAAGATAGGGACGCTTACGAGCAGTACTTC. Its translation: CSVEDRDAYEQYF.

CDR3 in amino acids: CAWSVWREGYNEQFF. For the CDR3, the DNA is TGTGCCTGGAGTGTATGGCGGGAGGGTTACAATGAGCAGTTCTTC. The V and J genes are TRBV30 and TRBJ2-1, with TRBD2 matching over 9 bases. CDR1 is GTSNPN and CDR2 is SVGIG in the germline V gene (reference sequence). The CDR3 sequence is 15 residues long. The J segment lost 4 bases and the V segment lost 0 bases, leaving 4 bases of the junction unmatched.

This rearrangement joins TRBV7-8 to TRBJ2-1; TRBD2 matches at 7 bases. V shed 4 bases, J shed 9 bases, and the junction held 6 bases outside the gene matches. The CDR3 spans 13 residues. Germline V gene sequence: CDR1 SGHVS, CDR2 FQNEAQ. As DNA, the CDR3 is TGTGCCAGCAGCTGGGGGGGAGCGGGTGAGCAGTTCTTC. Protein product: CASSWGGAGEQFF.

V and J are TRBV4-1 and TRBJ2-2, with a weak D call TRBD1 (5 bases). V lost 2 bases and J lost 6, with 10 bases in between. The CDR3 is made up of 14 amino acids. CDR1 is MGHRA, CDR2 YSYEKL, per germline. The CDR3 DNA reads TGCGCCAGCAGCCAATTGCAGGGTCCCGGGGAGCTGTTTTTT. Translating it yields CASSQLQGPGELFF.

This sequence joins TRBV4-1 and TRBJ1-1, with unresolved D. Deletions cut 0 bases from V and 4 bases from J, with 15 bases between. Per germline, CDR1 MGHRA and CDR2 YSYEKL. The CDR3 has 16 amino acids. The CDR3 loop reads CASSQDRGGIATEAFF. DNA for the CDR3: TGCGCCAGCAGCCAAGATCGGGGAGGGATAGCCACTGAAGCTTTCTTT.

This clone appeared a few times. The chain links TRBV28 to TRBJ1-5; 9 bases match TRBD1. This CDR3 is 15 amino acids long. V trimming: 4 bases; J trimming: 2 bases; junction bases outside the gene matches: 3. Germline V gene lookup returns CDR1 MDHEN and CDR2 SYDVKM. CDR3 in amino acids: CASSSRTGGNQPQHF. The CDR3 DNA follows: TGTGCCAGCAGTTCGCGGACAGGGGGCAATCAGCCCCAGCATTTT.

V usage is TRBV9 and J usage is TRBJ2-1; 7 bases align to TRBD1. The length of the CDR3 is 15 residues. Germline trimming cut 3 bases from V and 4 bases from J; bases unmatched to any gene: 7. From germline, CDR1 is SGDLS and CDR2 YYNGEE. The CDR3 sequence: CASSAGGHVYNEQFF. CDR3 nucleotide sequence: TGTGCCAGCAGCGCAGGGGGACACGTATACAATGAGCAGTTCTTC.

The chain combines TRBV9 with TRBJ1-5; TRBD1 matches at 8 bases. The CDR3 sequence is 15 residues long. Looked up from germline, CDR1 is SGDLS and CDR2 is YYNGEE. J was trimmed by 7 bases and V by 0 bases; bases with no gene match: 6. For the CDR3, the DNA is TGTGCCAGCAGCGTAGGCGACAGGGGAGACCAGCCCCAGCATTTT. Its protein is CASSVGDRGDQPQHF.